This T cell receptor beta chain was obtained from a study of CD8+CD57+ T cells in acquired aplastic anemia. Trimming removed 5 bases at V and 0 bases at J, with 5 bases between. CDR3 length equals 12 residues. Details on this clonotype: The antigen is unknown.

General study findings and limits: Patients and controls had in common 25 to 35 CD8+ CDR3 sequences.

Profiles of TCR beta VDJ and CDR3 were generated from a genomic DNA template. Via MiXCR, TCRdb re-called the reads, giving one row per CDR3 protein. The sample has a few hundred thousand distinct CDR3 sequences; 61% are singletons. Sequenced: sorted CD4+, CD8+, or CD8+CD57+ T cells (not recorded which) from PBMCs. This clonotype was obtained from a human donor in good health. The rearrangement links TRBV12-3 or TRBV12-4 to TRBJ2-7; D is undetermined. The CDR3 DNA reads TGTGCCAGCAGTGTCACCTCCTACGAGCAGTACTTC. This sequence encodes CASSVTSYEQYF.